The next 14 T cell receptor beta chains were all read from a single sample in a study of response to subunit inactivated influenza vaccine. MiXCR, applied by TCRdb to the RT-PCR reads, yields one record per CDR3 protein. The sample includes roughly 700,000 distinct CDR3 sequences, approximately 14% of them seen just once. Sequencing was performed on PBMCs from blood, taken 14 to 15 days before vaccination. The receptors derive from a man aged 50 or older who received an inactivated influenza vaccine.

This clonotype was picked up a small number of times. The chain combines TRBV5-1 with TRBJ1-3, with a possible D match to TRBD1 (6 bases). CDR3 size: 15 residues. Trimming cost V 4 bases and J 0 bases, with 11 bases left between them. The germline V gene has CDR1 SGHRS and CDR2 YFSETQ. In nucleotides, the CDR3 is TGCGCCAGCAGCCTCGACAGGTACTCTGGAAACACCATATATTTT. This codes for CASSLDRYSGNTIYF.

The chain joins TRBV6-5 to TRBJ1-6; D may be TRBD1 (5 bases). Trimming pared 0 bases from V and 9 bases from J, leaving 12 bases between. Germline assignment: CDR1 MNHEY and CDR2 SVGAGI. The CDR3 is made up of 15 amino acids. This chain's CDR3 is CASSYSRQGLSPLHF. As DNA, the CDR3 is TGTGCCAGCAGTTACTCGAGGCAGGGACTTTCACCCCTCCACTTT.

This clonotype was counted a single time. The chain has TRBV10-3 and TRBJ2-7, with D possibly matching TRBD1 (6 bases). The CDR3 totals 14 residues. Trimming pared 7 bases from V and 5 bases from J, leaving 18 bases between. Germline V lookup: CDR1 ENHRY, CDR2 SYGVKD. The DNA for the CDR3 is TGTGCCATCACCGCCGGGAAGGGGGTAGACGAGCAGTACTTC. Residues: CAITAGKGVDEQYF.

This clonotype occurred a few times. This chain links TRBV3-1 with TRBJ2-2; TRBD2 might be the D (5 bases). Germline CDR1 LGHDT, CDR2 YNNKEL (reference sequence). V was cut by 1 base and J by 5 bases, with 17 bases left in between. This CDR3 has 17 residues. CDR3 sequence reads: CASSQVPTGWGTGELFF. The CDR3 nucleotides read TGTGCCAGCAGCCAAGTTCCCACGGGATGGGGTACCGGGGAGCTGTTTTTT.

This chain connects TRBV7-9 to TRBJ1-3, with D unclear. V lost 5 bases and J 3 bases, leaving 11 bases between the germline ends. Germline-derived CDR1 and CDR2 are SEHNR and FQNEAQ (reference sequence). The CDR3 spans 14 residues. CDR3 nucleotide sequence: TGTGCCAGCAGCGCCGTCCTCTATGGAAACACCATATATTTT. This gives the protein CASSAVLYGNTIYF.

V usage is TRBV6-5 and J usage is TRBJ1-3; D unresolved. Germline values: CDR1 MNHEY, CDR2 SVGAGI. Between the trimmed V and J ends, which lost 2 bases and 2 bases, there was a span of 7 bases. The CDR3 runs to 14 residues. The CDR3 coding sequence is TGTGCCAGCAGTTACGGGCAGCCTGGAAACACCATATATTTT. This gives the protein CASSYGQPGNTIYF.

This clonotype was picked up a small number of times. The chain recombines TRBV11-2 with TRBJ2-3; a weak D match, TRBD2 (5 bases). Germline CDR1 SGHAT, CDR2 FQNNGV. CDR3 length: 16 residues. Trimming cost V 1 base and J 0 bases, with 11 bases left between them. The CDR3 loop reads CASSLGRASSTDTQYF. DNA for the CDR3: TGTGCCAGCAGCTTAGGGCGGGCTTCTAGCACAGATACGCAGTATTTT.

This clonotype has a count of ten or more. The rearrangement uses TRBV5-1 and TRBJ1-1; a weak D match, TRBD1 (5 bases). Germline V gives CDR1 SGHRS, CDR2 YFSETQ. V was cut by 4 bases and J by 5 bases, with 15 bases left in between. This CDR3 is 14 amino acids long. Here the CDR3 reads CASSRGQGPTEAFF. For the CDR3, the DNA is TGCGCCAGCAGCCGCGGCCAGGGCCCTACTGAAGCTTTCTTT.

The chain recombines TRBV29-1 with TRBJ2-1, with D perhaps TRBD2 (5 bases). The CDR3 has 13 amino acids. Germline V CDR1 and CDR2: SQVTM, ANQGSEA. V shed 4 bases and J shed 9 bases, with 16 bases lying between them. As DNA, the CDR3 is TGCAGCGTTGGGCGGACTCCAGGTCTTGAGCAGTTCTTC. Its protein is CSVGRTPGLEQFF.

This clonotype was detected ten times or more. This rearrangement joins TRBV5-1 to TRBJ2-1; 15 nucleotides align to TRBD2. Germline V gene lookup returns CDR1 SGHRS and CDR2 YFSETQ. V lost 3 bases to trimming and J lost 4 bases; unmatched junction nucleotides: 5. The CDR3 is 17 amino acids. CDR3 in amino acids: CASSSPGLAGGYNEQFF. CDR3 DNA: TGCGCCAGCAGCTCGCCGGGACTAGCGGGAGGATACAATGAGCAGTTCTTC. Drawing the rest from reference TRBV5-1 and TRBJ2-1, the complete variable domain is KAGVTQTPRYLIKTRGQQVTLSCSPISGHRSVSWYQQTPGQGLQFLFEYFSETQRNKGNFPGRFSGRQFSNSRSEMNVSTLELGDSALYLCASSSPGLAGGYNEQFFGPGTRLTVL.

This clonotype was counted between two and nine times. The CDR3 is CASSSSGGRTEAFF. CDR3 in DNA: TGTGCCAGCAGCTCGTCAGGGGGCAGGACTGAAGCTTTCTTT. The genes are TRBV7-2 and TRBJ1-1; the match to TRBD1 covers 8 bases. V lost 4 bases and J lost 5; bases outside the gene matches: 6. This CDR3 comprises 14 residues. Per germline, CDR1 SGHTA and CDR2 FQGNSA.

The V and J genes are TRBV12-3 or TRBV12-4 and TRBJ2-7; D might be TRBD2 (5 bases). The V end lost 6 bases, the J end lost 2 bases, and 17 bases lay between the germline ends. The length of the CDR3 is 15 residues. The CDR3 loop reads CASSPPGLTPYEQYF. In nucleotides, the CDR3 is TGTGCCAGCAGCCCCCCGGGGTTAACGCCCTACGAGCAGTACTTC.

This clonotype showed up just a few times. The CDR3 loop reads CASSVKGPYNEQFF. DNA of the CDR3: TGTGCCAGCAGTGTGAAAGGGCCCTACAATGAGCAGTTCTTC. This sequence joins TRBV6-4 and TRBJ2-1; D ambiguous. Germline CDR1 is MRHNA and CDR2 is SNTAGT. The CDR3 runs 14 residues. V was shortened by 4 bases and J by 2 bases, with 9 bases between the two germline ends.

This sequence joins TRBV5-1 and TRBJ1-1; 10 bases are a match to TRBD1. Looked up from germline, CDR1 is SGHRS and CDR2 is YFSETQ. V shed 0 bases, J shed 11 bases, and the junction held 16 bases outside the gene matches. This CDR3 spans 17 amino acids. CDR3 loop: CASSLELLRTGGYGAFF. Written as DNA, the CDR3 is TGCGCCAGCAGCTTGGAATTATTGAGGACAGGGGGTTATGGGGCTTTCTTT.